One sample yielded the 21 T cell receptor beta chains listed below, sequenced in a study of T cells in women clearing cervical HPV infection. Sequenced by immunoSEQ multiplex PCR; TCRdb stores in-frame clones only, minus some. Listed are tens of thousands of clones; approximately 0.9% falls within the top ten. Specimen: blood buffy coat. These receptors were obtained from a woman aged 18 to 75 with a cervical HPV16 infection that either progressed to CIN3+ or cleared (not recorded which).

Remarks on this clone: The read stops 3 residues short of the end of the CDR3; the missing end is completed from the germline J gene. This rearrangement joins TRBV7-8 to TRBJ1-5; 8 positions match TRBD1. The CDR3 totals 16 residues. V lost 5 bases, J lost 2 bases, and 8 bases stayed unmatched. Germline V gene sequence: CDR1 SGHVS, CDR2 FQNEAQ. CDR3 DNA, as far as it was read: TGTGCCAGCAGCCCCGCAGGGGGCAGGGGCAATCAGCCC. Amino acid sequence: CASSPAGGRGNQP. The whole CDR3 protein is CASSPAGGRGNQPQHF.

As for this clone: The CDR3 end lies 3 residues beyond the end of the read and is filled in from the germline J gene. The genes are TRBV7-9 and TRBJ1-5; 7 bases fit TRBD1. CDR3 length: 14 amino acids. CDR1 is SEHNR and CDR2 is FQNEAQ in the germline V gene (reference sequence). Trimming at V came to 5 bases and at J to 6 bases, leaving 7 bases not matched to a gene. The covered CDR3 bases are TGTGCCAGCAGCCGACAGGGTGGGAGTCAGCCC. This encodes CASSRQGGSQP. The entire CDR3 sequence reads CASSRQGGSQPQHF.

To note about this clone: The CDR3 end is not reached by the read, which stops 3 residues before it; the germline J gene fills it in. The chain uses TRBV20-1 and TRBJ2-2; a weak D match, TRBD2 (9 bases). The CDR3 runs to 15 residues. V was trimmed by 7 bases and J by 3 bases, leaving 18 bases between them. Germline assignment: CDR1 DFQATT and CDR2 SNEGSKA (reference sequence). CDR3 residues: CSVRGQRGDTGELFF. CDR3 bases read: TGCAGTGTCAGGGGGCAGCGGGGGGACACCGGGGAG.

Details on this clone: The read ends 3 residues before the CDR3 terminus; that terminus is restored from the germline J gene. The genes are TRBV7-6 and TRBJ2-3, with D perhaps TRBD2 (5 bases). The germline CDR1 and CDR2 sequences are SGHVS and FNYEAQ. The CDR3 has 12 amino acids. The V and J ends lost 5 bases and 4 bases respectively, with 7 bases between them. Here the CDR3 reads CASSPGADTQYF. The sequenced CDR3 bases are TGTGCCAGCAGCCCCGGGGCAGATACG.

About this clone: From the germline J gene comes the end of the CDR3, since the read stops 3 residues before it. The chain combines TRBV4-1 with TRBJ1-1; D gene uncertain. From germline, CDR1 is MGHRA and CDR2 YSYEKL. This CDR3 comprises 16 residues. Trimming took off 2 bases at V and 1 base at J, with 14 bases between the two ends. The sequenced part of the CDR3 DNA is TGCGCCAGCAGCCAATCCTTGCGGGCCACGAACACTGAA. Translated: CASSQSLRATNTE. The full CDR3 is CASSQSLRATNTEAFF.

Regarding this clone: The CDR3 end is not reached by the read, which stops 3 residues before it; the germline J gene fills it in. The chain employs TRBV7-2 and TRBJ2-1; 9 positions agree with TRBD2. Germline V lookup: CDR1 SGHTA, CDR2 FQGNSA. The CDR3 sequence is 15 residues long. With 2 bases clipped from V and 5 bases from J, the junction kept 4 bases outside the gene matches. The covered CDR3 bases are TGTGCCAGCAGCTTACTGGCGGGGGGGCACAATGAG. This sequence encodes CASSLLAGGHNE. The full-length CDR3 reads as CASSLLAGGHNEQFF.

A remark on this clone: The DNA ends 3 residues before the CDR3 does, and the rest of the CDR3 is filled in from the germline J gene. The chain links TRBV20-1 to TRBJ2-3; 9 bases match TRBD1. With V trimmed by 5 bases and J by 1 base, 4 bases remained unmatched. The CDR3 is made up of 14 amino acids. CDR1 is DFQATT and CDR2 is SNEGSKA in the germline V gene (reference sequence). CDR3 DNA (partial): TGCAGTGCTGGCCGGGACAGGGGCACAGATACG. Amino acids: CSAGRDRGTDT. The full CDR3 sequence reads CSAGRDRGTDTQYF.

A note on this clone: The read ends 3 residues early relative to the CDR3; the germline J gene fills the gap. The gene calls are TRBV18 and TRBJ2-3, with D maybe TRBD1 (6 bases). This CDR3 comprises 14 residues. CDR1 is KGHSH and CDR2 is LQKENI in the germline V gene. This chain's CDR3 is CASSPRGQPETQYF. The sequenced CDR3 bases are TGTGCCAGCTCACCACGGGGGCAACCTGAGACG.

About this clone itself: The read ends 3 residues shy of where the CDR3 ends; the end is completed using the germline J gene. The rearrangement links TRBV5-8 to TRBJ2-3; D might be TRBD2 (5 bases). Trimming removed 2 bases from V and 1 base from J, with 11 bases in between. CDR3 length: 15 amino acids. Germline V gene data show CDR1 as SGHTS and CDR2 as YDEGEE. CDR3 DNA (partial): TGTGCCAGCAGCTTATACAATAGCGGCACAGATACG. It codes for CASSLYNSGTDT. The CDR3 reads in full as CASSLYNSGTDTQYF.

About this clone: With the read ending 3 residues before the CDR3 end, the germline J gene is used to fill in that end. The gene calls are TRBV5-5 and TRBJ2-7; no clear D gene. The length of the CDR3 is 14 residues. Germline V gene sequence: CDR1 SGHKS, CDR2 YYEKEE (reference sequence). Trimming cost V 1 base and J 0 bases, with 8 bases left between them. The CDR3 protein is CASSLTVSSYEQYF. CDR3 bases read: TGTGCCAGCAGCTTGACGGTAAGCTCCTACGAG.

About this clone itself: The read falls 3 residues short of the CDR3 end, and the missing part is taken from the germline J gene. V gene TRBV15 combines with J gene TRBJ2-4; TRBD2 is a possible D gene (6 bases). V lost 1 base to trimming and J lost 1 base, with 11 bases between them. CDR1 and CDR2 (germline): LNHNV, YYDKDF (reference sequence). CDR3 length: 16 residues. Incomplete CDR3 DNA: TGTGCCACCAGCAGAGGAGGGGCGGGGGCCAAAAACATT. This gives the protein CATSRGGAGAKNI. The complete CDR3 reads CATSRGGAGAKNIQYF. The variable domain in full, with the rest retrieved from reference TRBV15 and TRBJ2-4, is DAMVIQNPRYQVTQFGKPVTLSCSQTLNHNVMYWYQQKSSQAPKLLFHYYDKDFNNEADTPDNFQSRRPNTSFCFLDIRSPGLGDTAMYLCATSRGGAGAKNIQYFGAGTRLSVL.

Worth noting for this clone: The read ends 3 residues shy of where the CDR3 ends; the end is completed using the germline J gene. J is TRBJ1-1 and V is TRBV18; D call uncertain. The CDR3 runs 15 residues. The ends were cut back, 3 bases at V and 1 base at J, with 12 bases in the middle. The germline gives CDR1 KGHSH, CDR2 LQKENI. The CDR3 DNA, read in part, is TGTGCCAGCTCACCCGGGCGGGAGCCGAACACTGAA. Protein product: CASSPGREPNTE. The full CDR3 reads CASSPGREPNTEAFF.

Concerning this clone: From the germline J gene comes the end of the CDR3, since the read stops 3 residues before it. The chain carries TRBV5-1 and TRBJ2-5; the match to TRBD2 covers 8 bases. J gave up 2 bases and V 0 bases, and 3 bases lay outside the gene matches. CDR3 size: 15 residues. The germline gives CDR1 SGHRS, CDR2 YFSETQ. The sequenced CDR3 bases are TGCGCCAGCAGCTTGGCGGGGGGGGCGCAAGAGACC. This codes for CASSLAGGAQET. The complete CDR3 protein is CASSLAGGAQETQYF. The variable domain in full, with the rest retrieved from reference TRBV5-1 and TRBJ2-5, is KAGVTQTPRYLIKTRGQQVTLSCSPISGHRSVSWYQQTPGQGLQFLFEYFSETQRNKGNFPGRFSGRQFSNSRSEMNVSTLELGDSALYLCASSLAGGAQETQYFGPGTRLLVL.

As for this clone: The read comes to an end 3 residues before the CDR3 does, leaving the germline J gene to fill in the end. V and J are TRBV19 and TRBJ1-6; possibly TRBD1 for D (6 bases). The V and J ends lost 2 bases and 7 bases respectively, with 9 bases between them. Germline lookup yields CDR1 LNHDA and CDR2 SQIVND (reference sequence). This CDR3 is built from 14 residues. CDR3 loop: CASSIPGENSPLHF. The sequenced CDR3 bases are TGTGCCAGTAGTATACCAGGGGAAAATTCACCC.

The CDR3 loop is CASTLVGQQETQYF. Incomplete CDR3 DNA: TGTGCCAGCACCCTCGTGGGACAGCAAGAGACG. This rearrangement joins TRBV5-6 to TRBJ2-3, with 7 bases that match TRBD1. The CDR3 end is not reached by the read, which stops 3 residues before it; the germline J gene fills it in. The length of the CDR3 is 14 residues. CDR1 and CDR2 from the germline V gene are SGHDT and YYEEEE.

On this clone itself: The read finishes 3 residues shy of the CDR3 end, and the germline J gene is used to complete it. The V call is TRBV9, the J call TRBJ1-1; possible D gene TRBD1, 6 bases. Per germline, CDR1 SGDLS and CDR2 YYNGEE. Trimming removed 0 bases from V and 7 bases from J, with 10 bases in between. The CDR3 runs 13 residues. CDR3 DNA, as far as it was read: TGTGCCAGCAGCGTAGTGCCACAGGGTGAA. It codes for CASSVVPQGE. The whole CDR3 is CASSVVPQGEAFF.

To note about this clone: The read terminates 3 residues before the CDR3 end, so the remaining end is supplied by the germline J gene. This chain links TRBV7-9 with TRBJ1-1; D may be TRBD1 (5 bases). This CDR3 region has 12 residues. CDR1 and CDR2 (germline): SEHNR, FQNEAQ (reference sequence). CDR3 residues: CASSSERGEAFF. The covered CDR3 bases are TGTGCCAGCAGCTCAGAAAGGGGCGAG. Combining the CDR3 with reference TRBV7-9 and TRBJ1-1 gives the whole variable domain DTGVSQNPRHKITKRGQNVTFRCDPISEHNRLYWYRQTLGQGPEFLTYFQNEAQLEKSRLLSDRFSAERPKGSFSTLEIQRTEQGDSAMYLCASSSERGEAFFGQGTRLTVV.

On this clone: The read stops 3 residues short of the end of the CDR3; the missing end is completed from the germline J gene. The chain combines TRBV19 with TRBJ1-1; no definite D call. There are 14 residues in the CDR3. CDR1 is LNHDA, CDR2 SQIVND, per germline (reference sequence). Between the trimmed V and J ends, which lost 1 base and 3 bases, there was a span of 9 bases. The CDR3 here is CASSIVTRDTEAFF. CDR3 DNA, as far as it was read: TGTGCCAGTAGTATAGTCACTAGGGACACTGAA. The whole variable domain, remainder taken from reference TRBV19 and TRBJ1-1, is DGGITQSPKYLFRKEGQNVTLSCEQNLNHDAMYWYRQDPGQGLRLIYYSQIVNDFQKGDIAEGYSVSREKKESFPLTVTSAQKNPTAFYLCASSIVTRDTEAFFGQGTRLTVV.

On this clone: Sequencing ends 3 residues short of the CDR3 end; the germline J gene provides the rest. The chain is built from TRBV19 and TRBJ1-5; D possibly corresponds to TRBD1 (6 bases). Germline CDR1 LNHDA, CDR2 SQIVND (reference sequence). Trimming removed 3 bases at V and 5 bases at J, with 11 bases between. The CDR3 totals 14 residues. The CDR3 protein is CASSITGRDQPQHF. The CDR3 DNA, read in part, is TGTGCCAGTAGTATCACAGGGAGGGATCAGCCC.

Here the CDR3 reads CASSLGGDNSPLHF. The part of the CDR3 DNA that was read is TGTGCCAGCAGCTTGGGGGGGGATAATTCACCC. The chain employs TRBV5-4 and TRBJ1-6, with a possible D match to TRBD1 (5 bases). Coverage ceases 3 residues before the CDR3 finishes, and the germline J gene fills in the end. The ends were cut back, 0 bases at V and 5 bases at J, with 6 bases in the middle. Looked up from germline, CDR1 is SGHNT and CDR2 is YYREEE (reference sequence). The CDR3 totals 14 residues.

Worth noting for this clone: The read ends 3 residues early relative to the CDR3; the germline J gene fills the gap. The chain uses TRBV6-4 and TRBJ2-1, with TRBD2 identical over 7 bases. The CDR3 contains 16 residues. Germline trimming cut 0 bases from V and 3 bases from J; bases unmatched to any gene: 5. The germline CDR1 and CDR2 sequences are MRHNA and SNTAGT. The chain's CDR3 is CASSDSTGGDYNEQFF. The covered CDR3 bases are TGTGCCAGCAGTGACTCAACGGGGGGAGACTACAATGAG.